Listed below are T cell receptor beta chains from one sample, sequenced in a study of identical twins. TCRdb fed the 5' RACE reads into MiXCR, producing one record per CDR3 protein. The repertoire includes some 240,000 distinct CDR3 sequences, about 10% of them detected once, and roughly 10% sits in the top ten. The sequenced sample consisted of memory T cells sorted from blood. The receptors shown here come from a man aged 50 or older in good health. The CDR3 runs from the conserved cysteine through the conserved F or W. A D gene is named only where the DNA matches it firmly. Clone size is given for some rows only: seen once, a few or many times, or a class if the clone is expanded.

CDR3 DNA: TGTGCCAGTAGTATATCGGGACAGGGGAGCGAGCAGTACTTC
CDR3 protein: CASSISGQGSEQYF
D gene: TRBD1
clone size: many
J gene: TRBJ2-7
V gene: TRBV19

CDR3 DNA: TGTGCCAGCCGCCAACTAGCGGGAGGGAGTGTGACCCAGTACTTC
CDR3 protein: CASRQLAGGSVTQYF
D gene: TRBD2
clone size: NA
J gene: TRBJ2-5
V gene: TRBV3-1

CDR3 DNA: TGCGCCAGCAGCCCGCGATGGTCTCAAGAGACCCAGTACTTC
CDR3 protein: CASSPRWSQETQYF
D gene: NA
clone size: NA
J gene: TRBJ2-5
V gene: TRBV5-1

CDR3 DNA: TGCGCCAGCAGTTACGGACAGATGGCTGAAGCTTTCTTT
CDR3 protein: CASSYGQMAEAFF
D gene: NA
clone size: many
J gene: TRBJ1-1
V gene: TRBV5-1

CDR3 DNA: TGTGCCATCAGGGACCGGATGAATGAAAAACTGTTTTTT
CDR3 protein: CAIRDRMNEKLFF
D gene: NA
clone size: few
J gene: TRBJ1-4
V gene: TRBV10-3

CDR3 DNA: TGTGCCAGCAGTGAGCGACGATGGGGGGGCTACACCTTC
CDR3 protein: CASSERRWGGYTF
D gene: NA
clone size: NA
J gene: TRBJ1-2
V gene: TRBV6-1

CDR3 DNA: TGCAGTGCTAGGGACCCGCGAAAAGAGACCCAGTACTTC
CDR3 protein: CSARDPRKETQYF
D gene: NA
clone size: NA
J gene: TRBJ2-5
V gene: TRBV20-1

CDR3 DNA: TGCGCCAGCAGAACCACCGGGACAGGGGGTATCGGGGAGCTGTTTTTT
CDR3 protein: CASRTTGTGGIGELFF
D gene: TRBD1
clone size: NA
J gene: TRBJ2-2
V gene: TRBV5-1

CDR3 DNA: TGCAGTCCAAGGGTTGGGAGGAACACTGAAGCTTTCTTT
CDR3 protein: CSPRVGRNTEAFF
D gene: NA
clone size: few
J gene: TRBJ1-1
V gene: TRBV20-1

CDR3 DNA: TGTGCCAGCGGTATACAGGAGAACACTGAAGCTTTCTTT
CDR3 protein: CASGIQENTEAFF
D gene: NA
clone size: NA
J gene: TRBJ1-1
V gene: TRBV12-3/TRBV12-4

CDR3 DNA: TGTGCCAGTACAACGGGATATGGCTACACCTTC
CDR3 protein: CASTTGYGYTF
D gene: NA
clone size: NA
J gene: TRBJ1-2
V gene: TRBV25-1

CDR3 DNA: TGTGCCAGCAGCTTAGGCTGGGATGAGCAGTTCTTC
CDR3 protein: CASSLGWDEQFF
D gene: NA
clone size: many
J gene: TRBJ2-1
V gene: TRBV7-9

CDR3 DNA: TGCAGTGTTCTCGAACACGGGGCGAGAGGGAATTCACCCCTCCACTTT
CDR3 protein: CSVLEHGARGNSPLHF
D gene: NA
clone size: NA
J gene: TRBJ1-6
V gene: TRBV20-1

CDR3 DNA: TGTGCCAGCAGGCGGCTAGCGGGAGGGGGGAATGAGCAGTTCTTC
CDR3 protein: CASRRLAGGGNEQFF
D gene: TRBD2
clone size: many
J gene: TRBJ2-1
V gene: TRBV7-2